One and the same sample provided the 28 T cell receptor beta chains below, sequenced in a study of PD-1 blockade in classical Hodgkin lymphoma. TCRdb's copy holds only in-frame clones and misses some; the assay was immunoSEQ multiplex PCR. The sample records 40,000 to 45,000 clones, about 77% being singletons. Patients all relapsed after autologous stem cell transplantation, and there was variation in brentuximab vedotin exposure. Here the sequenced sample was peripheral blood mononuclear cells (PBMCs), taken at baseline. These TCRs come from a human donor with classical Hodgkin lymphoma.

The chain uses TRBV18 and TRBJ1-5, with 8 nucleotides matching TRBD1. Trimming at V came to 4 bases and at J to 6 bases, leaving 5 bases not matched to a gene. The CDR3 spans 14 residues. Germline CDR1 reads KGHSH; CDR2 reads LQKENI. The CDR3 nucleotides are TGTGCCAGCTCACTACAGGGGGTGGTTCAGCCCCAGCATTTT. It specifies CASSLQGVVQPQHF.

The chain carries TRBV7-8 and TRBJ1-3; 7 bases are a match to TRBD1. The CDR3 is 15 amino acids. Per germline, CDR1 SGHVS and CDR2 FQNEAQ. J gave up 3 bases and V 9 bases, and 11 bases lay outside the gene matches. CDR3 in amino acids: CARGVSTGDGNTIYF. In DNA, the CDR3 is TGTGCCAGGGGAGTTAGTACAGGGGATGGAAACACCATATATTTT.

The V gene is TRBV7-2, the J gene TRBJ1-2; D is perhaps TRBD1 (5 bases). The V gene's germline CDR1 is SGHTA and CDR2 FQGNSA. Trimming stripped 5 bases from V and 0 bases from J, with 19 bases between. The CDR3 has 17 amino acids. The CDR3: CASSALPGGYANYGYTF. The CDR3 coding sequence is TGTGCCAGCAGCGCACTCCCGGGGGGGTACGCTAACTATGGCTACACCTTC.

The chain employs TRBV27 and TRBJ2-4; D is unclear. The CDR3 runs to 16 residues. Germline CDR1 MNHEY, CDR2 SMNVEV (reference sequence). V was pared by 0 bases and J by 2 bases, with 11 bases between. The CDR3 DNA follows: TGTGCCAGCAGTTTATCATGGGGAAAGACCAAAAACATTCAGTACTTC. It specifies CASSLSWGKTKNIQYF.

The chain joins TRBV19 to TRBJ2-7; D unresolved. CDR1 is LNHDA, CDR2 SQIVND, per germline (reference sequence). The CDR3 consists of 14 residues. Trimming took 7 bases from V and 0 from J, leaving 13 bases between them. The CDR3 nucleotides are TGTGCCAGTACCCCGGACCGCTACTCCTACGAGCAGTACTTC. Residues: CASTPDRYSYEQYF.

This clone occurred once. V gene TRBV9 combines with J gene TRBJ2-1; 9 bases align to TRBD2. The CDR3 is 15 residues long. In germline, CDR1 is SGDLS, CDR2 YYNGEE. The V segment lost 4 bases and the J segment 5 bases; nucleotides outside the gene matches: 7. The CDR3 coding sequence is TGTGCCAGCAGCATGGGCGGGGGGGCCAACAATGAGCAGTTCTTC. Amino acids: CASSMGGGANNEQFF.

The CDR3 DNA follows: TGTGCCAGCAGCTTACTGTACAATGAGCAGTTCTTC. Amino acid sequence: CASSLLYNEQFF. The rearrangement links TRBV7-9 to TRBJ2-1; unclear D gene. V lost 2 bases and J 4 bases, leaving 3 bases between the germline ends. Germline CDR1 reads SEHNR; CDR2 reads FQNEAQ (reference sequence). The CDR3 runs to 12 residues.

This clone was detected once. DNA for the CDR3: TGTGCCAGCAGCCCCTACGGGACAGGGTATTCACCCCTCCACTTT. It yields the protein CASSPYGTGYSPLHF. V is TRBV7-8 and J is TRBJ1-6; 9 positions match TRBD1. The germline CDR1 and CDR2 sequences are SGHVS and FQNEAQ. J gave up 8 bases and V 5 bases, and 7 bases lay outside the gene matches. The CDR3 loop spans 15 amino acids.

The gene calls are TRBV9 and TRBJ2-7; a weak D match, TRBD2 (6 bases). The ends were cut back, 0 bases at V and 6 bases at J, with 10 bases in the middle. The CDR3 sequence is 13 residues long. CDR1 SGDLS and CDR2 YYNGEE come from the germline V gene. The CDR3 region is CASSVDSGAEQYF. The CDR3 coding sequence is TGTGCCAGCAGCGTAGATTCGGGAGCCGAGCAGTACTTC.

The chain combines TRBV6-5 with TRBJ1-2; unclear D gene. This CDR3 has 13 amino acids. Trimming took off 6 bases at V and 4 bases at J, with 12 bases between the two ends. Germline V gene lookup returns CDR1 MNHEY and CDR2 SVGAGI. The CDR3 coding sequence is TGTGCCAGCAGGACCACATCGCTCTATGGCTACACCTTC. Translating it yields CASRTTSLYGYTF.

The CDR3 coding sequence is TGTGCCAGCAGCTTAGACGATTCCTACGAGCAGTACTTC. Translated: CASSLDDSYEQYF. This rearrangement joins TRBV7-7 to TRBJ2-7; D is uncertain. Trimming removed 1 base from V and 1 base from J, with 5 bases in between. This CDR3 spans 13 amino acids. Germline V gene sequence: CDR1 SSHAT, CDR2 FNYEAQ (reference sequence).

Note on this clone: An end of the junction does not agree with germline; a read error may underlie this. The V call is TRBV7-2, the J call TRBJ2-7; 7 nucleotides agree with TRBD2. The germline gives CDR1 SGHTA, CDR2 FQGNSA. The CDR3 has 13 amino acids. The CDR3 nucleotides are TGTGCCAGCAGTGCGGGAGATAGTTACGCGCAGTACTTC. Translated, it gives CASSAGDSYAQYF.

This clone was recorded once. The V gene is TRBV11-2, the J gene TRBJ2-1, with 11 bases aligning to TRBD2. CDR3 length equals 16 residues. With V trimmed by 0 bases and J by 7 bases, 5 bases remained unmatched. CDR1 SGHAT and CDR2 FQNNGV come from the germline V gene. The CDR3 nucleotides read TGTGCCAGCAGCTTAGATATTAGCGGGGGGGCAAATGAGCAGTTCTTC. It is translated as CASSLDISGGANEQFF. The full variable domain, with the rest looked up from reference TRBV11-2 and TRBJ2-1, is EAGVAQSPRYKIIEKRQSVAFWCNPISGHATLYWYQQILGQGPKLLIQFQNNGVVDDSQLPKDRFSAERLKGVDSTLKIQPAKLEDSAVYLCASSLDISGGANEQFFGPGTRLTVL.

The chain combines TRBV19 with TRBJ2-1, with 10 bases identical to TRBD2. The V and J ends lost 6 bases and 8 bases, in that order; junction bases with no gene match: 13. The germline V gene has CDR1 LNHDA and CDR2 SQIVND (reference sequence). This CDR3 is built from 16 residues. The CDR3 DNA reads as TGTGCCAGTAGAACCCTATCGACTAGCGGGTTCCATGAGCAGTTCTTC. This translates into CASRTLSTSGFHEQFF.

In its sample, this clone was seen once. The chain carries TRBV18 and TRBJ2-6; D is ambiguous. Germline V gene lookup returns CDR1 KGHSH and CDR2 LQKENI. The V end lost 4 bases, the J end lost 2 bases, and 9 bases lay between the germline ends. The CDR3 length is 15 residues. CDR3: CASSLWEAGANVLTF. The DNA of the CDR3 is TGTGCCAGCTCACTGTGGGAAGCTGGGGCCAACGTCCTGACTTTC. The complete variable domain, with remaining parts taken from reference TRBV18 and TRBJ2-6, reads NAGVMQNPRHLVRRRGQEARLRCSPMKGHSHVYWYRQLPEEGLKFMVYLQKENIIDESGMPKERFSAEFPKEGPSILRIQQVVRGDSAAYFCASSLWEAGANVLTFGAGSRLTVL.

In this sample, this clone turned up once. The chain joins TRBV7-2 to TRBJ1-5; D gene unclear. This CDR3 contains 15 residues. Deletions cut 5 bases from V and 1 base from J, with 12 bases between. Germline CDR1 SGHTA, CDR2 FQGNSA. CDR3 DNA: TGTGCCAGCAGCCTTTATGGGTACAGCAATCAGCCCCAGCATTTT. It specifies CASSLYGYSNQPQHF.

This clone was recorded once. The chain is built from TRBV12-5 and TRBJ1-6; maybe TRBD1 (5 bases). The germline V gene has CDR1 LGHNT and CDR2 FRNRAP. V gave up 5 bases and J gave up 3 bases, with 17 bases separating them. The CDR3 is made up of 17 amino acids. This CDR3 is CASGLRQPSLYNSPLHF. CDR3 DNA: TGTGCTAGTGGTCTACGACAGCCATCCCTCTATAATTCACCCCTCCACTTT.

V is TRBV2 and J is TRBJ1-4; TRBD1 aligns across 9 bases. The V segment lost 7 bases and the J segment 5 bases; nucleotides outside the gene matches: 5. In germline, CDR1 is SNHLY, CDR2 FYNNEI. There are 14 residues in the CDR3. CDR3 sequence: CASTWGQGNEKLFF. CDR3 coding DNA: TGTGCCAGCACGTGGGGACAGGGAAATGAAAAACTGTTTTTT.

The chain couples TRBV7-2 to TRBJ2-7, with 10 bases lining up with TRBD1. The CDR3 is 16 amino acids. V lost 1 base and J lost 3; bases outside the gene matches: 6. CDR1 is SGHTA, CDR2 FQGNSA, per germline. The CDR3 is CASSLDRGDRGYEQYF. DNA for the CDR3: TGTGCCAGCAGCTTAGATCGGGGGGACAGGGGCTACGAGCAGTACTTC.

This rearrangement joins TRBV6-6 to TRBJ2-2; unclear D gene. Trimming shortened V by 5 bases and J by 3 bases, and 4 bases separated the two germline ends. This CDR3 has 12 residues. Germline assignment: CDR1 MNHNY and CDR2 SVGAGI (reference sequence). The CDR3 here is CASSPYTGELFF. CDR3 coding DNA: TGTGCCAGCAGTCCTTACACCGGGGAGCTGTTTTTT.

The chain carries TRBV5-1 and TRBJ2-3; 9 bases match TRBD2. Trimming cost V 0 bases and J 4 bases; bases outside gene matches: 3. The germline gives CDR1 SGHRS, CDR2 YFSETQ. The CDR3 runs to 15 residues. The CDR3 is CASSLGGGAADTQYF. The CDR3 bases are TGCGCCAGCAGCTTGGGCGGGGGGGCCGCAGATACGCAGTATTTT.

The chain carries TRBV5-6 and TRBJ2-3, with D perhaps given as TRBD1 or TRBD2 (5 bases each). CDR3 length: 15 amino acids. V lost 5 bases and J 3 bases, leaving 16 bases between the germline ends. Germline V lookup: CDR1 SGHDT, CDR2 YYEEEE. The CDR3 DNA is TGTGCCAGCAGTTTTGAGAATTGGGGGACAGATACGCAGTATTTT. Amino acids: CASSFENWGTDTQYF.

This clone was detected once. V gene TRBV29-1 combines with J gene TRBJ2-1, with D unclear. Germline V lookup: CDR1 SQVTM, CDR2 ANQGSEA. Trimming shortened V by 6 bases and J by 4 bases, and 7 bases separated the two germline ends. The CDR3 loop spans 11 amino acids. In DNA form, the CDR3 reads TGCAGCGTGATACAGTACAATGAGCAGTTCTTC. It specifies CSVIQYNEQFF.

This chain joins TRBV5-1 and TRBJ1-2; a possible D gene is TRBD1 (6 bases). V lost 4 bases and J lost 6, with 19 bases in between. The germline V gene has CDR1 SGHRS and CDR2 YFSETQ. This CDR3 has 15 amino acids. CDR3 residues: CASSTGTGARDGYTF. The DNA for the CDR3 is TGCGCCAGCAGCACCGGGACGGGGGCTAGGGATGGCTACACCTTC.

The rearrangement joins TRBV6-6 to TRBJ2-3, with TRBD2 as a possible D gene (5 bases). Deletions cut 8 bases from V and 4 bases from J, with 13 bases between. Germline V gene lookup returns CDR1 MNHNY and CDR2 SVGAGI (reference sequence). The CDR3 contains 13 residues. The CDR3 nucleotides read TGTGCCAGCCTCCGAGGGAACCCAGATACGCAGTATTTT. Its protein product is CASLRGNPDTQYF.

This chain connects TRBV5-1 to TRBJ1-3; maybe TRBD1 (5 bases). This CDR3 contains 14 residues. Germline values: CDR1 SGHRS, CDR2 YFSETQ. The V and J ends lost 2 bases and 7 bases respectively, with 13 bases between them. The CDR3 nucleotides read TGCGCCAGCAGCTTTGGGACCCAAGGGAACACCATATATTTT. As protein: CASSFGTQGNTIYF. The full variable domain, with the rest looked up from reference TRBV5-1 and TRBJ1-3, is KAGVTQTPRYLIKTRGQQVTLSCSPISGHRSVSWYQQTPGQGLQFLFEYFSETQRNKGNFPGRFSGRQFSNSRSEMNVSTLELGDSALYLCASSFGTQGNTIYFGEGSWLTVV.

The chain carries TRBV5-4 and TRBJ1-4, with D possibly being TRBD1 (6 bases). Looked up from germline, CDR1 is SGHNT and CDR2 is YYREEE (reference sequence). The V end was cut by 0 bases, the J end by 3 bases, with 12 bases between. This CDR3 is built from 16 residues. CDR3 loop: CASSLEGTRANEKLFF. The CDR3 DNA is TGTGCCAGCAGCTTGGAGGGGACAAGAGCTAATGAAAAACTGTTTTTT. The whole variable domain, remainder taken from reference TRBV5-4 and TRBJ1-4, is ETGVTQSPTHLIKTRGQQVTLRCSSQSGHNTVSWYQQALGQGPQFIFQYYREEENGRGNFPPRFSGLQFPNYSSELNVNALELDDSALYLCASSLEGTRANEKLFFGSGTQLSVL.

The chain joins TRBV6-6 to TRBJ1-2; D remains unclear. The germline gives CDR1 MNHNY, CDR2 SVGAGI (reference sequence). Trimming took off 5 bases at V and 9 bases at J, with 10 bases between the two ends. This CDR3 is 11 amino acids long. CDR3 bases: TGTGCCAGCAGTCCGGCCGAGAGCTACACCTTC. It yields the protein CASSPAESYTF.